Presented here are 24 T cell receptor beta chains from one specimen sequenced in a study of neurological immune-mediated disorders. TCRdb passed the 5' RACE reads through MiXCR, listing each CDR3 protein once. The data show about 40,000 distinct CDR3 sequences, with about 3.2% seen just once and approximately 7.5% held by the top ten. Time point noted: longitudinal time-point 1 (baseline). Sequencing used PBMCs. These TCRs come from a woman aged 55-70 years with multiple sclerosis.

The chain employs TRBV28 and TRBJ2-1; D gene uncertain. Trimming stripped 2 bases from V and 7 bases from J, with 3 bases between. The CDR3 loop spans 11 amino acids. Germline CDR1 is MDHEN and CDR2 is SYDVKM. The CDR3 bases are TGTGCCAGCAGTTTAAGGAATGAGCAGTTCTTC. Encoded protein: CASSLRNEQFF. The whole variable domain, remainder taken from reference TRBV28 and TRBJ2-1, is DVKVTQSSRYLVKRTGEKVFLECVQDMDHENMFWYRQDPGLGLRLIYFSYDVKMKEKGDIPEGYSVSREKKERFSLILESASTNQTSMYLCASSLRNEQFFGPGTRLTVL.

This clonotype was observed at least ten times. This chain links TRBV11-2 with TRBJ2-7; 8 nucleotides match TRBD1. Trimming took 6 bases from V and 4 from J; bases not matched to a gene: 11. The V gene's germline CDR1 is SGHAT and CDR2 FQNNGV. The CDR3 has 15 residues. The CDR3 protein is CASRAPGGGKYEQYF. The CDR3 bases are TGTGCCAGCAGGGCACCAGGGGGCGGAAAGTACGAGCAGTACTTC.

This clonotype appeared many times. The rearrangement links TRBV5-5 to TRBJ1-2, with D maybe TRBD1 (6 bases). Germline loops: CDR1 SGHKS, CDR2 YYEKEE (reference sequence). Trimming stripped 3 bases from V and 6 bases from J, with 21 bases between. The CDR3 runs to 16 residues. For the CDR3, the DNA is TGTGCCAGCAGCTCGGCCGGGACAAACCCTTATAATGGCTACACCTTC. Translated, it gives CASSSAGTNPYNGYTF.

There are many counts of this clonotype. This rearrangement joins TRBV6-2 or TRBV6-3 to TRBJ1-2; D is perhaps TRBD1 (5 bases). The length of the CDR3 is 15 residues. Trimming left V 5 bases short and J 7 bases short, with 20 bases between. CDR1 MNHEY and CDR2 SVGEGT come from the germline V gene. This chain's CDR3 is CASSPPAEGQGGYTF. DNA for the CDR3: TGTGCCAGCAGTCCTCCAGCGGAGGGGCAGGGTGGCTACACCTTC.

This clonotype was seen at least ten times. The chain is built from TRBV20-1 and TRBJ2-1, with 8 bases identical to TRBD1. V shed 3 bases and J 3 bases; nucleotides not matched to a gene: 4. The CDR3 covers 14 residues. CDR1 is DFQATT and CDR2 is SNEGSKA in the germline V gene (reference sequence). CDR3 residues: CSARNRGDYNEQFF. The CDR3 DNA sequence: TGCAGTGCTAGGAACAGGGGGGACTACAATGAGCAGTTCTTC.

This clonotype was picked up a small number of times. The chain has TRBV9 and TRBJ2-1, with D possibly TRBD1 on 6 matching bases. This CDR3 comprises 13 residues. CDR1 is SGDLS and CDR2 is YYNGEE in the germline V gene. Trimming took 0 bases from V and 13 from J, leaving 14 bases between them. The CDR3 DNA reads TGTGCCAGCAGCGTAGTGGGGGCCCCCCGACAGTTCTTC. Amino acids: CASSVVGAPRQFF.

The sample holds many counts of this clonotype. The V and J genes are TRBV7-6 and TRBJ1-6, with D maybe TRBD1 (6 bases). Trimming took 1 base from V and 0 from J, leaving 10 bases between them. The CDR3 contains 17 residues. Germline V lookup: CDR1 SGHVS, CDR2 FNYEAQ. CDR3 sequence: CASSLGRQDSYNSPLHF. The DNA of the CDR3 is TGTGCCAGCAGCTTAGGGAGACAGGACTCCTATAATTCACCCCTCCACTTT.

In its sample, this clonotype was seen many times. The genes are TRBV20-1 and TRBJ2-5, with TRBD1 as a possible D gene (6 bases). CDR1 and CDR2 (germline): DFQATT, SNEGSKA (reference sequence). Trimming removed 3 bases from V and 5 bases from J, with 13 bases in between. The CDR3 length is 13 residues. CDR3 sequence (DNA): TGCAGTGCTAGGGTCAGGGGCATGGAGACCCAGTACTTC. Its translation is CSARVRGMETQYF.

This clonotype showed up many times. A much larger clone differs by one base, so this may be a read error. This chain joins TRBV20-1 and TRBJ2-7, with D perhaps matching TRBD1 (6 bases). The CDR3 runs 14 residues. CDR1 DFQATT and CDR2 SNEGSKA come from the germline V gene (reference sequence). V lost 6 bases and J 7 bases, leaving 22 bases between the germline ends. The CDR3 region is CSAPGWGPLEEQYF. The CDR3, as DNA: TGCAGTGCCCCCGGCTGGGGGCCATTGGAAGAGCAGTACTTC.

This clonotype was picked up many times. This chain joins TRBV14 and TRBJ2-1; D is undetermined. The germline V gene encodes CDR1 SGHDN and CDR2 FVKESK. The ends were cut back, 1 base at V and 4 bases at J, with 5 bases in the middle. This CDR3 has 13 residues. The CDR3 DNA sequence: TGTGCCAGCAGCCAAGTCAGGTACAATGAGCAGTTCTTC. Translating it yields CASSQVRYNEQFF.

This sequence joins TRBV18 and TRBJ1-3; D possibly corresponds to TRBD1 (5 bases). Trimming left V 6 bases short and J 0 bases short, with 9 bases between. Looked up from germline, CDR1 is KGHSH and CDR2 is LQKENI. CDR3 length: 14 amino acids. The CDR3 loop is CASSGESSGNTIYF. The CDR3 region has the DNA TGTGCCAGCTCGGGGGAGAGCTCTGGAAACACCATATATTTT.

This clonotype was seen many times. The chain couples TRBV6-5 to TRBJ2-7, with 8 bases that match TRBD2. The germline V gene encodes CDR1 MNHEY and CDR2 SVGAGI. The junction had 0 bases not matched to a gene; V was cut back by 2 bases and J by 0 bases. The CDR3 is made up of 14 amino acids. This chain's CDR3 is CASSYGTSSYEQYF. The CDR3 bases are TGTGCCAGCAGTTACGGGACTAGCTCCTACGAGCAGTACTTC.

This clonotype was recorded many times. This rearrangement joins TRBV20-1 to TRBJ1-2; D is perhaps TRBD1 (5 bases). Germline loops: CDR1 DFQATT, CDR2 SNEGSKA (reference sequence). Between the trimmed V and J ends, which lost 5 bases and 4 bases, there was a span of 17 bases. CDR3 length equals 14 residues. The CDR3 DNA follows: TGCAGTGCTGAACCGGGGACGGAGGCCTATGGCTACACCTTC. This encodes CSAEPGTEAYGYTF.

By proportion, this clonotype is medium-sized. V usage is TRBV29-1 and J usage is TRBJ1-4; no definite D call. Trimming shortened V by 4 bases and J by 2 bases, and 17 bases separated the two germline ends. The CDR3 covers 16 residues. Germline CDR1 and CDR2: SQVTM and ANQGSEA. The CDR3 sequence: CSVGRDAGRTNEKLFF. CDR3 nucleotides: TGCAGCGTTGGGCGAGACGCCGGTCGCACTAATGAAAAACTGTTTTTT.

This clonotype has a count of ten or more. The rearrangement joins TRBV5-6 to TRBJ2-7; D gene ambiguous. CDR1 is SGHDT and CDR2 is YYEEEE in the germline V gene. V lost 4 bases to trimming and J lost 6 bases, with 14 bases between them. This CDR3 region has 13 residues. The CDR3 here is CASSPPGPGEQYF. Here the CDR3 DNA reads TGTGCCAGCAGCCCCCCGGGCCCAGGCGAGCAGTACTTC. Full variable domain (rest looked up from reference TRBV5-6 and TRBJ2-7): DAGVTQSPTHLIKTRGQQVTLRCSPKSGHDTVSWYQQALGQGPQFIFQYYEEEERQRGNFPDRFSGHQFPNYSSELNVNALLLGDSALYLCASSPPGPGEQYFGPGTRLTVT.

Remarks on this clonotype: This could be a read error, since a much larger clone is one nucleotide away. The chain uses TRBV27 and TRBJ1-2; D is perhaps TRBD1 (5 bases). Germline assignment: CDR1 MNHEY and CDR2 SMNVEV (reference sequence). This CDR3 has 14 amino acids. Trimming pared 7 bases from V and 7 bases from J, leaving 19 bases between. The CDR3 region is CASNKHKGSSGYTF. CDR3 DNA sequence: TGTGCCAGCAACAAACACAAGGGGTCGAGTGGCTACACCTTC.

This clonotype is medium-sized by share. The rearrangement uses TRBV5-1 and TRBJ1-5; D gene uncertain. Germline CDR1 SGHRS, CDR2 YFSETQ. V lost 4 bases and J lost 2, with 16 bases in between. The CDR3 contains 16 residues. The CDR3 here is CASSPTARAGNQPQHF. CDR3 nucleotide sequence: TGCGCCAGCAGCCCGACCGCTAGGGCGGGCAATCAGCCCCAGCATTTT.

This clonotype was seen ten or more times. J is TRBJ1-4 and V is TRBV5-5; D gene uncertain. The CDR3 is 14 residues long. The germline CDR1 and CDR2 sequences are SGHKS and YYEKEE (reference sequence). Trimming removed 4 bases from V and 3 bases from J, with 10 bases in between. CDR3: CASSPGGANEKLFF. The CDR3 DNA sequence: TGTGCCAGCAGCCCGGGCGGGGCTAATGAAAAACTGTTTTTT.

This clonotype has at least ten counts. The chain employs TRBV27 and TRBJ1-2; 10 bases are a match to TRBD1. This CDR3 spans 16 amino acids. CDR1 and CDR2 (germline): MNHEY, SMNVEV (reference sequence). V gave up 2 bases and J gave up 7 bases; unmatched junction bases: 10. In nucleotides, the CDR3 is TGTGCCAGCAGTTTAGGTGACAGGGGGCCTCCCTTTGGCTACACCTTC. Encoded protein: CASSLGDRGPPFGYTF.

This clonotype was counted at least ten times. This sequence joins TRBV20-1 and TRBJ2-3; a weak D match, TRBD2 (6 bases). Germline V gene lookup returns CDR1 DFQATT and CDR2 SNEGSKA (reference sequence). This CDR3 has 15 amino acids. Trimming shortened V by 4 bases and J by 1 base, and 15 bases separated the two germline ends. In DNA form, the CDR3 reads TGCAGTGCTACCGACCGCGGCGGGGGCACAGATACGCAGTATTTT. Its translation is CSATDRGGGTDTQYF.

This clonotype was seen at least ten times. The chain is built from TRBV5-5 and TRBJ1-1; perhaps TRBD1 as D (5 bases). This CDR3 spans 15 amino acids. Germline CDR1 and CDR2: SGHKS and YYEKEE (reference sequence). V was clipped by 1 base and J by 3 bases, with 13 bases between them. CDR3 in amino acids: CASSLRTQGDTEAFF. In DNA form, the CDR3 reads TGTGCCAGCAGCTTGAGAACTCAGGGTGACACTGAAGCTTTCTTT.

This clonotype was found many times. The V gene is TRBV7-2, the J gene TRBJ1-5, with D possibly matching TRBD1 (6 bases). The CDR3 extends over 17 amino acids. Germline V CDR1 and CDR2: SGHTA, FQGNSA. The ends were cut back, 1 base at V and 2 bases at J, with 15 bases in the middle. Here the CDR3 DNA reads TGTGCCAGCAGCTTAGTGGGGGGCCAGGGTGGCAATCAGCCCCAGCATTTT. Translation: CASSLVGGQGGNQPQHF.

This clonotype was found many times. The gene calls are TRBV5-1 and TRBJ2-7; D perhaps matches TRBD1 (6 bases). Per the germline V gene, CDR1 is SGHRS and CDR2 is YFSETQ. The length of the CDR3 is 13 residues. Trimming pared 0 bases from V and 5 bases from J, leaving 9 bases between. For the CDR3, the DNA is TGCGCCAGCAGCTTGGACAGGGTGGACGAGCAGTACTTC. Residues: CASSLDRVDEQYF.

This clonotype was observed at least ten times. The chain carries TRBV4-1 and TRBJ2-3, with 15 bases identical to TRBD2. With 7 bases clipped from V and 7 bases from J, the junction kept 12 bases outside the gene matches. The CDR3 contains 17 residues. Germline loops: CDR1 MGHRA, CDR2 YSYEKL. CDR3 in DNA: TGCGCCAGCACCCAGCGGACTAGCGGGGGGGCCGCGAATACGCAGTATTTT. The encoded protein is CASTQRTSGGAANTQYF.